This T cell receptor beta chain was identified during a study of T cells in Graves' hyperthyroidism and ophthalmopathy. There were TCR beta CDR3 regions amplified from RNA transcripts. TCR CDR3 regions were first amplified by RT-PCR with HTBI primers. TCRdb processed the multiplex PCR reads anew with MiXCR; each CDR3 protein has one entry. The sample lists some 460,000 distinct CDR3 sequences, roughly 14% occurring once. CDR1 is DFQATT and CDR2 is SNEGSKA in the germline V gene (reference sequence). This CDR3 has 15 residues. Trimming pared 5 bases from V and 4 bases from J, leaving 20 bases between. This clonotype was picked up many times.

This TCR came from a young woman with Graves' hyperthyroidism. V is TRBV20-1 and J is TRBJ1-1, with D tentatively TRBD1 (5 bases). Specimen: blood. The CDR3, as DNA: TGCAGTGCTGGAACCCCCGGGACCAGGAGCACTGAAGCTTTCTTT. Its protein is CSAGTPGTRSTEAFF.